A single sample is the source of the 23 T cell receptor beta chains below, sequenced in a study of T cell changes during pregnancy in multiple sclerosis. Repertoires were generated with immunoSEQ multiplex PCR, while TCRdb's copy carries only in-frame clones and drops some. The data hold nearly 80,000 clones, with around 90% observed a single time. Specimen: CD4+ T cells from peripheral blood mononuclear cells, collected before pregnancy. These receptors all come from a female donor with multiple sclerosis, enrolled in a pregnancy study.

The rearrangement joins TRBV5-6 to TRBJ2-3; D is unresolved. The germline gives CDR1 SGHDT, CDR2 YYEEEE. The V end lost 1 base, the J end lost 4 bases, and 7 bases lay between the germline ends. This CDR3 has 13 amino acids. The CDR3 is CASSLPGSDTQYF. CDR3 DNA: TGTGCCAGCAGCTTGCCGGGTTCAGATACGCAGTATTTT.

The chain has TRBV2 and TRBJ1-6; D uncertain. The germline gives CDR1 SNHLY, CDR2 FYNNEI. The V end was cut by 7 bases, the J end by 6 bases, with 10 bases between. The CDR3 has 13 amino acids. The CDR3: CASTWEFNSPLHF. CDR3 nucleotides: TGTGCCAGCACCTGGGAGTTTAATTCACCCCTCCACTTT.

The CDR3 region has the DNA TGTGCCAGCAGTTTAGTCGTAGGGCAGGGGGCCGGGGACACTGAAGCTTTCTTT. Amino acid sequence: CASSLVVGQGAGDTEAFF. The V and J genes are TRBV28 and TRBJ1-1; 8 bases line up with TRBD1. Germline values: CDR1 MDHEN, CDR2 SYDVKM. V was pared by 2 bases and J by 3 bases, with 14 bases of the junction left unmatched. The CDR3 contains 18 residues.

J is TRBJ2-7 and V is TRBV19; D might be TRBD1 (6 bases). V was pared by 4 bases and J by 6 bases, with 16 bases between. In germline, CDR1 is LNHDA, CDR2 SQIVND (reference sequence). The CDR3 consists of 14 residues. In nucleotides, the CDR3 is TGTGCCAGTAGTAGCGGACCAAGGGGGACCGAGCAGTACTTC. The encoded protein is CASSSGPRGTEQYF.

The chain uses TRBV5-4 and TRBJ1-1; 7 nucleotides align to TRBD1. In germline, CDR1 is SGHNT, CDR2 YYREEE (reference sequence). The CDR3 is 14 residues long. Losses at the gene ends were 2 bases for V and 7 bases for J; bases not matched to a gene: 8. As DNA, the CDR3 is TGTGCCAGCAGCTTCCGGGACAGACCCTTTGAAGCTTTCTTT. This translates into CASSFRDRPFEAFF.

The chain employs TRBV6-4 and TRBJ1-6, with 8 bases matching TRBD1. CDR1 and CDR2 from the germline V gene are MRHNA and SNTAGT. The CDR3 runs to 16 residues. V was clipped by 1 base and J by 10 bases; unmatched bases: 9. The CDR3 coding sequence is TGTGCCAGCAGTGACTTCCGGGACAGGTTTCAATCACCCCTCCACTTT. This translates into CASSDFRDRFQSPLHF.

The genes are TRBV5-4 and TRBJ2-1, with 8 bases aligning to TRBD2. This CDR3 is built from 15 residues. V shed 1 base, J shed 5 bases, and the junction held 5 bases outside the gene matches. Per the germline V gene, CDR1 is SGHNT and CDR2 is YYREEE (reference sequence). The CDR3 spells CASSLRTSRDNEQFF. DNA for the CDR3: TGTGCCAGCAGCTTGCGGACTAGCCGGGACAATGAGCAGTTCTTC.

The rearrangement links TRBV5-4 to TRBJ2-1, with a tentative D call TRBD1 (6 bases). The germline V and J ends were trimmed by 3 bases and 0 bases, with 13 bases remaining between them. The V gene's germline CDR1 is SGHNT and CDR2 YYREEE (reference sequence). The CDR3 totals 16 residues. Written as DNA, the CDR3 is TGTGCCAGCAGCTCCCAGGGGCGAAGCTCCTACAATGAGCAGTTCTTC. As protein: CASSSQGRSSYNEQFF.

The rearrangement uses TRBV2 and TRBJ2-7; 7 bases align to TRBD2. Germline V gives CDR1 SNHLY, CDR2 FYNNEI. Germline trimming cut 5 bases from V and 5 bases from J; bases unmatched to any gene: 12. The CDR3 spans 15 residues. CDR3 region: CASSQMREPNNEQYF. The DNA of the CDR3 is TGTGCCAGCAGTCAAATGCGGGAGCCCAACAACGAGCAGTACTTC.

CDR3 residues: CASSLSEGQPQHF. CDR3 coding DNA: TGTGCCAGCAGCTTATCGGAGGGACAGCCCCAGCATTTT. The genes are TRBV11-2 and TRBJ1-5; unclear D gene. The germline V gene encodes CDR1 SGHAT and CDR2 FQNNGV. Trimming shortened V by 2 bases and J by 7 bases, and 9 bases separated the two germline ends. The CDR3 has 13 amino acids.

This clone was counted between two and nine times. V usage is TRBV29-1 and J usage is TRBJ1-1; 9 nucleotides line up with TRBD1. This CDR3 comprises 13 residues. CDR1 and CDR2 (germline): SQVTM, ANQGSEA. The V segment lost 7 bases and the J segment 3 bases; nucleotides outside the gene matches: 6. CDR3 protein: CSGGTGKDTEAFF. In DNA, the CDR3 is TGCAGCGGCGGGACAGGGAAAGACACTGAAGCTTTCTTT.

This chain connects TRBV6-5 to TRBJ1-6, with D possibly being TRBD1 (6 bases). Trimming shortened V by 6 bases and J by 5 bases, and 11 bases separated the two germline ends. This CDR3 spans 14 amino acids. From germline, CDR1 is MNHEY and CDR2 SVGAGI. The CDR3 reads CASSRDRNNSPLHF. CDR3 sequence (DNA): TGTGCCAGCAGCCGCGACAGGAATAATTCACCCCTCCACTTT.

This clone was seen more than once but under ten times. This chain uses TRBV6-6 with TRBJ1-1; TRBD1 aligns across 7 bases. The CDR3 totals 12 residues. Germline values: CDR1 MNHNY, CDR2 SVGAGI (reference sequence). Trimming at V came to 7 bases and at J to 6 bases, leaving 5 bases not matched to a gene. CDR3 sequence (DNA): TGTGCCAGCACCCGACAGGGCCCTGAAGCTTTCTTT. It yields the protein CASTRQGPEAFF.

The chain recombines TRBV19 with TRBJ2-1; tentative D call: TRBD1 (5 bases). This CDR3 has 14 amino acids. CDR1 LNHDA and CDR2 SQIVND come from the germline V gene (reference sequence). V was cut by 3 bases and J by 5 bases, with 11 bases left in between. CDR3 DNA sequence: TGTGCCAGTAGTATGTGGGGCGGCCACAATGAGCAGTTCTTC. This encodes CASSMWGGHNEQFF.

CDR3 sequence (DNA): TGTGCCAGTAGTACCCGCTTCAGGGGTGGAGATGAAAAACTGTTTTTT. It translates to CASSTRFRGGDEKLFF. V is TRBV19 and J is TRBJ1-4, with a weak D call TRBD1 (6 bases). The CDR3 has 16 amino acids. Germline CDR1 LNHDA, CDR2 SQIVND (reference sequence). V was shortened by 4 bases and J by 6 bases, with 18 bases between the two germline ends. Full variable domain (remainder filled in from reference TRBV19 and TRBJ1-4): DGGITQSPKYLFRKEGQNVTLSCEQNLNHDAMYWYRQDPGQGLRLIYYSQIVNDFQKGDIAEGYSVSREKKESFPLTVTSAQKNPTAFYLCASSTRFRGGDEKLFFGSGTQLSVL.

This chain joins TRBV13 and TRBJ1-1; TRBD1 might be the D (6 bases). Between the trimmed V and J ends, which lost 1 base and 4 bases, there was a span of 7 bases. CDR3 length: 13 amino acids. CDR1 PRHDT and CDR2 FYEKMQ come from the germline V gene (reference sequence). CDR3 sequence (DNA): TGTGCCAGCAGCTTAGCCAGGGGCACTGAAGCTTTCTTT. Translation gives CASSLARGTEAFF.

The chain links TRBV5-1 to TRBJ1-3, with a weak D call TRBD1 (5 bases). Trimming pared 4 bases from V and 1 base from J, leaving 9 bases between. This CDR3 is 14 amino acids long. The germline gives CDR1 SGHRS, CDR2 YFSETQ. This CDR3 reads CASSIAGSGNTIYF. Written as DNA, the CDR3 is TGCGCCAGCAGCATAGCAGGGTCTGGAAACACCATATATTTT.

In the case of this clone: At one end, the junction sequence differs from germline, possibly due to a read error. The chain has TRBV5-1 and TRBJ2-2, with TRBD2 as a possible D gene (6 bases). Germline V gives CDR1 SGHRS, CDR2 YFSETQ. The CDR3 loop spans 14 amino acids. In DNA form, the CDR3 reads TGCGCCAGCAGTAGAGGCGGGAACGCCGGGGAGCTGTTTTTT. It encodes CASSRGGNAGELFF.

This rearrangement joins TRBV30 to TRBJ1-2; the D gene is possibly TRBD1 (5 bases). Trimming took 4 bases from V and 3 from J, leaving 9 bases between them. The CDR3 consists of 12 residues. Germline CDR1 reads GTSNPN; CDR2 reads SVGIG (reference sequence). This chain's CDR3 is CAWTLTDYGYTF. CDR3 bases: TGTGCCTGGACCTTGACAGACTATGGCTACACCTTC.

CDR3 in DNA: TGTGCCTGGTCACAGGGAAGGGATCAGCCCCAGCATTTT. It specifies CAWSQGRDQPQHF. The V and J genes are TRBV30 and TRBJ1-5; tentatively, D is TRBD1 (6 bases). V dropped 5 bases and J dropped 5 bases, with 13 bases sitting between them. This CDR3 region has 13 residues. Germline values: CDR1 GTSNPN, CDR2 SVGIG (reference sequence). Variable domain in full (rest from reference TRBV30 and TRBJ1-5): SQTIHQWPATLVQPVGSPLSLECTVEGTSNPNLYWYRQAAGRGLQLLFYSVGIGQISSEVPQNLSASRPQDRQFILSSKKLLLSDSGFYLCAWSQGRDQPQHFGDGTRLSIL.

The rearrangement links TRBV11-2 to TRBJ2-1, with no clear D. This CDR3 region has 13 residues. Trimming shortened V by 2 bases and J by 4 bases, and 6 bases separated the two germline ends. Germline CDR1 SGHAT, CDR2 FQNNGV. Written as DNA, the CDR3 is TGTGCCAGCAGCTTACAGGTTTACAATGAGCAGTTCTTC. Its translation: CASSLQVYNEQFF.

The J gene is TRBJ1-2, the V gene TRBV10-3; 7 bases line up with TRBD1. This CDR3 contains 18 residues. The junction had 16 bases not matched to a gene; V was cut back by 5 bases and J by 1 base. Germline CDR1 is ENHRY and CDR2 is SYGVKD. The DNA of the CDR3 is TGTGCCATCAGTTTCTATCCGGGACAGAAGGCGATTAACTATGGCTACACCTTC. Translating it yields CAISFYPGQKAINYGYTF.

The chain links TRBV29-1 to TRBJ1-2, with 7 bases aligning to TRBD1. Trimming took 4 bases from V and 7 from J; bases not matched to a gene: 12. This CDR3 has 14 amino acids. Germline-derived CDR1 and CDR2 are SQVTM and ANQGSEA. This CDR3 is CSVVGATGSSGYTF. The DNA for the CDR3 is TGCAGCGTTGTCGGGGCGACAGGGAGTAGTGGCTACACCTTC.